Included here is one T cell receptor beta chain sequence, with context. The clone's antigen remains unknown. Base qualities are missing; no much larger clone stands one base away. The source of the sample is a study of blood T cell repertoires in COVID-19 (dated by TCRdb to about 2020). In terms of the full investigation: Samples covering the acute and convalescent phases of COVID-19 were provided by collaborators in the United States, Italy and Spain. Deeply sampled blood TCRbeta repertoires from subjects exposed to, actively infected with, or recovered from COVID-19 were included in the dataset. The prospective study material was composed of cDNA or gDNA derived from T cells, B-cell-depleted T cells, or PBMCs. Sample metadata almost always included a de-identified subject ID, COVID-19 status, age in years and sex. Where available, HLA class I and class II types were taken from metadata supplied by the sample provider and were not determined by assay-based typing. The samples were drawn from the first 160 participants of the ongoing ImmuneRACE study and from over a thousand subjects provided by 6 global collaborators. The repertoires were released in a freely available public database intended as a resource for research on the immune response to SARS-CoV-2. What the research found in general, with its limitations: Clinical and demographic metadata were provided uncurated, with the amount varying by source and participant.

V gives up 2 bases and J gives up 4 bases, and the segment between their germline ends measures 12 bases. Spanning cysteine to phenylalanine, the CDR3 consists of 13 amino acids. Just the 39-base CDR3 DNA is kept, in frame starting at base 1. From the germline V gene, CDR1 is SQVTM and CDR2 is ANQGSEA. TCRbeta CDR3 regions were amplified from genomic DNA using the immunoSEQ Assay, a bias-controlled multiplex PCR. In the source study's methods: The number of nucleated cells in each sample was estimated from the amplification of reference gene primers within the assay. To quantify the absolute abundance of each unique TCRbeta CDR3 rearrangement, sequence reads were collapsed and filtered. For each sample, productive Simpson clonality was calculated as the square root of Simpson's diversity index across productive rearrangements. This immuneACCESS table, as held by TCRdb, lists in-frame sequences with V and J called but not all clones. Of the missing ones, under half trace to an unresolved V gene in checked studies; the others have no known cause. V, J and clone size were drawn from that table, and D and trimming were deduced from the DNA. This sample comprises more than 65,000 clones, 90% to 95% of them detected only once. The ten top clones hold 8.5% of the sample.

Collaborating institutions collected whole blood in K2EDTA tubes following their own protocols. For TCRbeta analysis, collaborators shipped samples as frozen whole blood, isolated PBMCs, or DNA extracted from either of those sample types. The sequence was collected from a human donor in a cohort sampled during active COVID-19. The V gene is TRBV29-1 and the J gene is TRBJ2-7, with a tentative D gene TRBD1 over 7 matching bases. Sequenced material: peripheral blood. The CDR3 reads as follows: CSVERSGGYEQYF. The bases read TGCAGCGTTGAAAGATCAGGGGGGTACGAGCAGTACTTC.